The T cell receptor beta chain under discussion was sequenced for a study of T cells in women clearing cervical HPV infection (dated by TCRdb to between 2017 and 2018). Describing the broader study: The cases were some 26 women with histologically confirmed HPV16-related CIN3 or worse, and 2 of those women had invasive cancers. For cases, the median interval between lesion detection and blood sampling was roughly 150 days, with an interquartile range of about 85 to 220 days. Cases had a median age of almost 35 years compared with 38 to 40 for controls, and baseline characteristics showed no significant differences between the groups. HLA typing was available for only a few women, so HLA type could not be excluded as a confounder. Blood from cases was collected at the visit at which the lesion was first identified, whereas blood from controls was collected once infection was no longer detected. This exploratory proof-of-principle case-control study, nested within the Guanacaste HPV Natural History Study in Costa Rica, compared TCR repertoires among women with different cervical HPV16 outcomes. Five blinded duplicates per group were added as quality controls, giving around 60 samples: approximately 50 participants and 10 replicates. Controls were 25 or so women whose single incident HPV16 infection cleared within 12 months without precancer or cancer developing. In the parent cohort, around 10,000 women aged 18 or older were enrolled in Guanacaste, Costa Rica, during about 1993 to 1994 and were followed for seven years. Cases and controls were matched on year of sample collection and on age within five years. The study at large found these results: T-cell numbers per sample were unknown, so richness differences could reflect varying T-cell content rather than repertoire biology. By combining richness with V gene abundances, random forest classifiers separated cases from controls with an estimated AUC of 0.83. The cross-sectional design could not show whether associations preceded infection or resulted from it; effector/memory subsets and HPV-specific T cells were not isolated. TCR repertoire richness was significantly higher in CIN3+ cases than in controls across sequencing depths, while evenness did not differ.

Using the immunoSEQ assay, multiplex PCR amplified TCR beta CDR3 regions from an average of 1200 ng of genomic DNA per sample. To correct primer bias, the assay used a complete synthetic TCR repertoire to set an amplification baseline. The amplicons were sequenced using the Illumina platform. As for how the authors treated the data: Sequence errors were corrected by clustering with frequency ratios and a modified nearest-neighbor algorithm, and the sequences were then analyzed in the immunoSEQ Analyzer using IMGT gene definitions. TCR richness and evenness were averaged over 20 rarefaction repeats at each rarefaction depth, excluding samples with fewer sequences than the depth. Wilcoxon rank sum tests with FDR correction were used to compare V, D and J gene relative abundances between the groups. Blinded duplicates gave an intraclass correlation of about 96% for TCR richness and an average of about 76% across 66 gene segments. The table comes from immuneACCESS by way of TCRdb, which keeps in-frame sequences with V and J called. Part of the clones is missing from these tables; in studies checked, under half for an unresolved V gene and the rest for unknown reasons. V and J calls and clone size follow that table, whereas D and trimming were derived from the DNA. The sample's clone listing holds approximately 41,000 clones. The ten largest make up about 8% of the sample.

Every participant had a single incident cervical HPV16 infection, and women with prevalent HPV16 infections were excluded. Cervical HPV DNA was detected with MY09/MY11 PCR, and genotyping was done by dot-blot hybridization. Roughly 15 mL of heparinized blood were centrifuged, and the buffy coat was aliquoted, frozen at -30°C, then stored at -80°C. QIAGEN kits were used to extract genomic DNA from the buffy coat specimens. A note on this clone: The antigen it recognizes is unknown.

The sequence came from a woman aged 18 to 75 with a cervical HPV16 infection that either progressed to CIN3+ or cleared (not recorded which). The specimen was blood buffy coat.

The CDR3 region has the sequence CSASAGLAASYEQYF. CDR3 DNA, as far as it was read: TGCAGTGCTAGCGCCGGACTAGCGGCTTCCTACGAG. The chain employs TRBV20-1 and TRBJ2-7; 10 nucleotides in the junction match TRBD2. The CDR3 goes on 3 residues after the read ends, and that part is filled in from the germline J gene. Here V drops 3 bases and J drops 1 base, and the junction holds 6 bases not matched to any gene. CDR1 DFQATT and CDR2 SNEGSKA were looked up in the germline V gene (reference sequence). The CDR3, cysteine through phenylalanine, is 15 amino acids long. Shown are 36 bases from within the CDR3, in frame from base 1.